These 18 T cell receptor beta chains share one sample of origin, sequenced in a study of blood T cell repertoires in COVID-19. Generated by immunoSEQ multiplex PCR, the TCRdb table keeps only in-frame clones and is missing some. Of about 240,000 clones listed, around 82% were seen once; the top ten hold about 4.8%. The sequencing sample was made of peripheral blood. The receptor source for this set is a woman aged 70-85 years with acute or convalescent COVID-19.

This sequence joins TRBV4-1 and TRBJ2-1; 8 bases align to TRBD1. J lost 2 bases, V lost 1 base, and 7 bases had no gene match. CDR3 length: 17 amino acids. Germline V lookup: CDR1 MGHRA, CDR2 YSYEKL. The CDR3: CASSQARTGLTYNEQFF. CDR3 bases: TGCGCCAGCAGCCAAGCCCGGACAGGGCTGACCTACAATGAGCAGTTCTTC.

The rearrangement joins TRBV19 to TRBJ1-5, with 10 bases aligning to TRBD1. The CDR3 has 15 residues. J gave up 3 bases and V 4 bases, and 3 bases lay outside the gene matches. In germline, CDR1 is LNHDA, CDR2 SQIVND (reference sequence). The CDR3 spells CASSRTGGNNQPQHF. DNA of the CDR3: TGTGCCAGTAGTAGGACAGGGGGGAACAATCAGCCCCAGCATTTT.

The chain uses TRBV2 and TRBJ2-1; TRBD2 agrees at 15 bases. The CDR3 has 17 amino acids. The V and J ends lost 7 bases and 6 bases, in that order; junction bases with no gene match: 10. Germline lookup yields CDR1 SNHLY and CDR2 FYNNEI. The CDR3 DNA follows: TGTGCCAGCAAAGGACTAGCGGGGGGGCTAGCGGGCAATGAGCAGTTCTTC. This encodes CASKGLAGGLAGNEQFF.

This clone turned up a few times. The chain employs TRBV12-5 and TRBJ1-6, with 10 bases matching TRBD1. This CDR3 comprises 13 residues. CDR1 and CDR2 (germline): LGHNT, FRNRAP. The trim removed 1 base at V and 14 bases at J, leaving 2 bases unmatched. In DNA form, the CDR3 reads TGTGCTAGTGGTTTGGGGACAGGGGGATCCCTCCACTTT. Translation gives CASGLGTGGSLHF.

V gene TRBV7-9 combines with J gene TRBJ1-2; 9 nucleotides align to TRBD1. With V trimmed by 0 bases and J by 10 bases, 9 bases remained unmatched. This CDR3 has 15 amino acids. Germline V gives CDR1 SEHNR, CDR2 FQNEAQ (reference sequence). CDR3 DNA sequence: TGTGCCAGCAGCTTAGCGAACGGCAGACAGGGGGACTACACCTTC. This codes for CASSLANGRQGDYTF. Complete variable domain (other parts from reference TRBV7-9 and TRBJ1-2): DTGVSQNPRHKITKRGQNVTFRCDPISEHNRLYWYRQTLGQGPEFLTYFQNEAQLEKSRLLSDRFSAERPKGSFSTLEIQRTEQGDSAMYLCASSLANGRQGDYTFGSGTRLTVV.

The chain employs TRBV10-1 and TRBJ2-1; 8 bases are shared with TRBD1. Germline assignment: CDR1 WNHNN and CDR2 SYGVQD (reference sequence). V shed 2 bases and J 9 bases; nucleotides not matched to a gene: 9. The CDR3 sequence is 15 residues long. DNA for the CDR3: TGCGCCAGCAGTGAGGACAGGGGAGTTGTTGGTGAGCAGTTCTTC. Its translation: CASSEDRGVVGEQFF.

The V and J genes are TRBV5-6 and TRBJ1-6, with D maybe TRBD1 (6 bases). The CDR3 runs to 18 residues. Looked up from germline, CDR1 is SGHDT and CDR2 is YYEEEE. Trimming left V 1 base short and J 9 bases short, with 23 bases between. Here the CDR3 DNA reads TGTGCCAGCAGCTTGCAATCAGGGGTCCCGGCGGGTGGTTCACCCCTCCACTTT. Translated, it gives CASSLQSGVPAGGSPLHF.

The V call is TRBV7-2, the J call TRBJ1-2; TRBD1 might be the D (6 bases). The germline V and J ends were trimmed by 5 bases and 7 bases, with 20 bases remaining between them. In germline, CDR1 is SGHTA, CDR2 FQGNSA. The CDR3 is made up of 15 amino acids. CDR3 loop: CASSPRTGTRGGYTF. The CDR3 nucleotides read TGTGCCAGCAGCCCTCGAACAGGTACCAGGGGTGGCTACACCTTC.

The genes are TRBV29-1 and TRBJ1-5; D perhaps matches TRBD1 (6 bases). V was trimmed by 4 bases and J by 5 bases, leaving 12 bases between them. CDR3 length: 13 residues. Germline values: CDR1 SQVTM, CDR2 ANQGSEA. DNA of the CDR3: TGCAGCGTTGGGACAGCCCGATATCAGCCCCAGCATTTT. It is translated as CSVGTARYQPQHF. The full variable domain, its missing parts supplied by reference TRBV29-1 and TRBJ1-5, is SAVISQKPSRDICQRGTSLTIQCQVDSQVTMMFWYRQQPGQSLTLIATANQGSEATYESGFVIDKFPISRPNLTFSTLTVSNMSPEDSSIYLCSVGTARYQPQHFGDGTRLSIL.

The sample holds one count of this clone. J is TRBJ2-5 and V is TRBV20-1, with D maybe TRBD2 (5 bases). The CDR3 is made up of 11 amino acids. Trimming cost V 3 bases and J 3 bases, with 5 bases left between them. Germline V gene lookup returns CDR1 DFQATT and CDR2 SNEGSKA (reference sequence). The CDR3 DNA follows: TGCAGTGCTAGGGGAGAAGAGACCCAGTACTTC. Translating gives CSARGEETQYF.

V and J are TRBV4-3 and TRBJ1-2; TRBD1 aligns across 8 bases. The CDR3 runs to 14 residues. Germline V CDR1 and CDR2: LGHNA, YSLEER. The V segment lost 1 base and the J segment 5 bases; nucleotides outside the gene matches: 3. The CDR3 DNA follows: TGCGCCAGCAGCCAAGGGACAGGGCCGTATGGCTACACCTTC. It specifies CASSQGTGPYGYTF.

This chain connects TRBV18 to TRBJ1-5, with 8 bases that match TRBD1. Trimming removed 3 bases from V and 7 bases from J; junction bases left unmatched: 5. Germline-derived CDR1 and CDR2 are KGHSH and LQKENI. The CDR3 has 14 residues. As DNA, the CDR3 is TGTGCCAGCTCACCCCGGGACAGGTCACAGCCCCAGCATTTT. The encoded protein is CASSPRDRSQPQHF.

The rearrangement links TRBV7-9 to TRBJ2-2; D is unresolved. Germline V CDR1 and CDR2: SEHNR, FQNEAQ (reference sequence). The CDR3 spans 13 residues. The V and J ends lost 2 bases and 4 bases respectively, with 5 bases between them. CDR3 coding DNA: TGTGCCAGCAGCTTATTCGGCACCGGGGAGCTGTTTTTT. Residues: CASSLFGTGELFF.

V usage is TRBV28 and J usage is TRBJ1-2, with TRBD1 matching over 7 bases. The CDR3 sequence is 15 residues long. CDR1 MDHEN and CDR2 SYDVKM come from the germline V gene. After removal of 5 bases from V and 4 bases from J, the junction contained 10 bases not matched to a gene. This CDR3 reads CASSGGAGGIYGYTF. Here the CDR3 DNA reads TGTGCCAGCAGTGGAGGGGCAGGGGGTATCTATGGCTACACCTTC.

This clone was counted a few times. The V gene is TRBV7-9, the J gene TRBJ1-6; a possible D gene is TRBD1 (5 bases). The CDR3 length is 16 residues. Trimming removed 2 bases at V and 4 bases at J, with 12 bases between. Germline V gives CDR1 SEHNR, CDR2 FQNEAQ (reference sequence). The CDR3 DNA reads TGTGCCAGCAGCTTAACGGGAGGGGTGTATAATTCACCCCTCCACTTT. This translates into CASSLTGGVYNSPLHF. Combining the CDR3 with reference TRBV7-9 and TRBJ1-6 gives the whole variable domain DTGVSQNPRHKITKRGQNVTFRCDPISEHNRLYWYRQTLGQGPEFLTYFQNEAQLEKSRLLSDRFSAERPKGSFSTLEIQRTEQGDSAMYLCASSLTGGVYNSPLHFGNGTRLTVT.

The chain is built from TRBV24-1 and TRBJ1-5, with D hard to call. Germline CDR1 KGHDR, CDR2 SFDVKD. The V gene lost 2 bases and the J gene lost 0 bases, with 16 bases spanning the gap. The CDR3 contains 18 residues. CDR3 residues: CATSDSPGQGDSNQPQHF. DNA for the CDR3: TGTGCCACCAGTGATTCCCCGGGTCAAGGCGATAGCAATCAGCCCCAGCATTTT.

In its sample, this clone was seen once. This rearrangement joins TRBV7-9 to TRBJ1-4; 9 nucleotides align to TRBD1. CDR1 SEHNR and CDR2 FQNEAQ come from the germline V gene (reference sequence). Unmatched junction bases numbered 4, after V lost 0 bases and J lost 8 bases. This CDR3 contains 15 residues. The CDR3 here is CASSLAGQGAEKLFF. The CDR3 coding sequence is TGTGCCAGCAGCTTAGCGGGACAGGGTGCGGAAAAACTGTTTTTT.

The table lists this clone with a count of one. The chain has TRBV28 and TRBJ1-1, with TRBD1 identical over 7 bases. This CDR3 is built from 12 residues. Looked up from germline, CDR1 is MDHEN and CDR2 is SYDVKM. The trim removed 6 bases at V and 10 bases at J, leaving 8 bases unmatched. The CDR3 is CASSKSQGGAFF. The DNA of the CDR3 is TGTGCCAGCAGCAAAAGTCAGGGGGGAGCTTTCTTT.